Below, one TCR beta chain is given with its context. CDR1 is SGHNT, CDR2 YENEEA, per germline. The CDR3 is made up of 13 amino acids. V was pared by 5 bases and J by 0 bases, with 7 bases between. The data were taken from a study of PD-1 blockade in classical Hodgkin lymphoma. Time point: cycle 4 day 1 (C4D1), after less than seven weeks of nivolumab. Exposure to brentuximab vedotin varied, and each patient had relapsed following autologous stem cell transplantation. TCRdb keeps only in-frame clones here, not all; method: immunoSEQ multiplex PCR. The sample has 45,000 or so clones; 78% are singletons. This chain connects TRBV11-3 to TRBJ1-1; D is unresolved. The specimen comprised peripheral blood mononuclear cells (PBMCs), sampled before the fourth cycle of nivolumab. The source of this sequence is a human donor with classical Hodgkin lymphoma. CDR3 loop: CASSRNMNTEAFF. CDR3 nucleotide sequence: TGTGCCAGCAGCCGCAATATGAACACTGAAGCTTTCTTT.